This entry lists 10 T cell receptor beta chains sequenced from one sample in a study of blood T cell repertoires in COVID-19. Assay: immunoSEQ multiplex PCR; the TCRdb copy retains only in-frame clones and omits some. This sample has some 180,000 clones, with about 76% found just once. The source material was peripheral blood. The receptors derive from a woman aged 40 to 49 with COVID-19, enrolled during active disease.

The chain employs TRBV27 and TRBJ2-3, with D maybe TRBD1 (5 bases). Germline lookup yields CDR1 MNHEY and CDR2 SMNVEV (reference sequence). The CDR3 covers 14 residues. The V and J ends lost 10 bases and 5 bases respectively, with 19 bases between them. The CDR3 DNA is TGTGCCACCCGGAGTAAGGGGTTGGGAGATACGCAGTATTTT. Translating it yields CATRSKGLGDTQYF.

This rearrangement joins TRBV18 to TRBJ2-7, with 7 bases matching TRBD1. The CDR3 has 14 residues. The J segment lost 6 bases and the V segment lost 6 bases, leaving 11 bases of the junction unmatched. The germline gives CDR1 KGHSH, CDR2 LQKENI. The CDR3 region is CASSPGSDRLEQYF. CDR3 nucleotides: TGTGCCAGCTCCCCGGGGTCGGACAGGCTCGAGCAGTACTTC.

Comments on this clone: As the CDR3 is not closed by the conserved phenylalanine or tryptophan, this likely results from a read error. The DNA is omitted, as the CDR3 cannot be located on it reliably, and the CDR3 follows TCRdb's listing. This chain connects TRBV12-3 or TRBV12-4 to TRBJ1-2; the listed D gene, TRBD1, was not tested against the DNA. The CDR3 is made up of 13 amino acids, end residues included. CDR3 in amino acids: CASRTTGSLGPRL.

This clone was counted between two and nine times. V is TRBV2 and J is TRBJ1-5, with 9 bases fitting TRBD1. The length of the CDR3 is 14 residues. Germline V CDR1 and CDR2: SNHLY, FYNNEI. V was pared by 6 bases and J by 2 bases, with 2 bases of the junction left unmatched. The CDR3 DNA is TGTGCCAGCAGGGGACAGGGAGGCAATCAGCCCCAGCATTTT. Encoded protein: CASRGQGGNQPQHF.

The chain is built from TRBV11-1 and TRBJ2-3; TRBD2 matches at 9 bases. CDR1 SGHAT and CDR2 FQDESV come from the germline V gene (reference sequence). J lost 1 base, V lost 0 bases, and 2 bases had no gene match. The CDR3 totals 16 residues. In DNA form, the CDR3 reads TGTGCCAGCAGCTTAGCGCTAGCGGGGCGCACAGATACGCAGTATTTT. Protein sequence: CASSLALAGRTDTQYF.

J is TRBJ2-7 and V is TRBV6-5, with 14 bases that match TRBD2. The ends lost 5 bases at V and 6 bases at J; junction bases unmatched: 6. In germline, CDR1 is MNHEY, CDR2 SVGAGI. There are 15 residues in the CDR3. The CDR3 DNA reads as TGTGCCAGCAGTCCGGGACTAGCGGGAGTCTCCGAGCAGTACTTC. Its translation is CASSPGLAGVSEQYF.

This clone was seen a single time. CDR3: CASSLGGLARETQYF. As DNA, the CDR3 is TGTGCCAGCAGCTTAGGGGGACTAGCGCGGGAGACCCAGTACTTC. The J gene is TRBJ2-5, the V gene TRBV7-9; TRBD2 matches 10 bases. The CDR3 has 15 amino acids. Unmatched junction bases numbered 4, after V lost 1 base and J lost 5 bases. Germline V gene sequence: CDR1 SEHNR, CDR2 FQNEAQ (reference sequence). Full variable domain (remainder filled in from reference TRBV7-9 and TRBJ2-5): DTGVSQNPRHKITKRGQNVTFRCDPISEHNRLYWYRQTLGQGPEFLTYFQNEAQLEKSRLLSDRFSAERPKGSFSTLEIQRTEQGDSAMYLCASSLGGLARETQYFGPGTRLLVL.

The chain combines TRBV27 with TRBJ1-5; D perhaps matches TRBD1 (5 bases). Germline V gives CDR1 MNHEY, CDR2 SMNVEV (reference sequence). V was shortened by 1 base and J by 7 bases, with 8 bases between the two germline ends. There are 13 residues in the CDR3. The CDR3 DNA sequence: TGTGCCAGCAGTTTATGGGGCGGACAGCCCCAGCATTTT. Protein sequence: CASSLWGGQPQHF.

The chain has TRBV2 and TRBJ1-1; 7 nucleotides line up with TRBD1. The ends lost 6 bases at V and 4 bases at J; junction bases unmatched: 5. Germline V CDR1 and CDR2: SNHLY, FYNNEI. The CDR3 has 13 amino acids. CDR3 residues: CASRIQGGTEAFF. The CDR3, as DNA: TGTGCCAGCAGGATTCAGGGGGGCACTGAAGCTTTCTTT.

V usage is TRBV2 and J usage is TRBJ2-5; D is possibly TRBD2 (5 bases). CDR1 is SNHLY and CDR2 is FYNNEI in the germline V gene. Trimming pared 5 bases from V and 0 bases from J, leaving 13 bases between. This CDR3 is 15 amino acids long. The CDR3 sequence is CASSSHPGYQETQYF. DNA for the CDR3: TGTGCCAGCAGTTCCCACCCGGGATACCAAGAGACCCAGTACTTC.